This TCR beta chain is drawn from a study of tissue T cells after allogeneic stem cell transplantation. Study-wide points: Motif-based clustering found tissue-specific repertoire signatures shared across patients, though few clones were shared. Tissue-detected TCR repertoire was only partly captured by blood and spleen T cells.

This clone was counted a few times. Its antigen remains unknown. Gene names are the mouse ones. Read coverage stops 1 residue before the CDR3 terminus; the germline J gene supplies the remainder. CDR1 and CDR2 from the germline V gene are FNHDT and SITEND (reference sequence). CDR3 length: 12 amino acids. V gave up 2 bases and J gave up 7 bases; unmatched junction bases: 3. The assay was immunoSEQ multiplex PCR, and TCRdb's table has in-frame clones only and misses some. The sample has roughly 8,900 clones; about half are singletons. Time point noted: mouse harvest day 7 after allogeneic transplant. Tail vein injection delivered 10^7 T-cell-depleted bone marrow cells and 10^6 splenic CD5+ T cells. This mouse GVHD model was MHC-mismatched B6 to BALB/c, profiled day 7 or 14.

This clonotype was obtained from a female BALB/c mouse given C57BL/6 T cells with graft-versus-host disease after an allogeneic hematopoietic cell transplant. What was sequenced was gut tissue. This rearrangement joins TRBV19 to TRBJ2-7, with 7 bases lining up with TRBD1. The DNA read from the CDR3 is TGTGCCAGCAGTATGACAGGGTGGGAACAGTAC. Translating it yields CASSMTGWEQY. The entire CDR3 protein is CASSMTGWEQYF.